This T cell receptor beta chain was sequenced in a study of Graves' ophthalmopathy and Graves' hyperthyroidism. This clonotype was seen a handful of times. Transcripts of RNA were the source for amplifying TCR beta CDR3 regions. A first-round RT-PCR used HTBI primers, followed by a second-round multiplex PCR. TCRdb fed the multiplex PCR reads into MiXCR, producing one record per CDR3 protein. The table lists hundreds of thousands of distinct CDR3 sequences, around 14% of them singletons, with 8% to 10% in the top ten. The CDR3 totals 18 residues. J gave up 5 bases and V 3 bases, and 12 bases lay outside the gene matches. CDR1 and CDR2 (germline): LNHNV, YYDKDF (reference sequence).

The gene calls are TRBV15 and TRBJ2-7; TRBD2 aligns across 14 bases. This sequence originates from a woman in her 30s with Graves' ophthalmopathy. Sequencing was performed on blood. The CDR3 is CATSSGSGTSGSSDEQYF. Here the CDR3 DNA reads TGTGCCACCAGCAGCGGATCCGGGACTAGCGGGAGTTCTGACGAGCAGTACTTC.